A single TCR beta chain is shown here with its context. The antigen is not known. The data stem from a study of CD8+CD57+ T cells in acquired aplastic anemia. Study observations and caveats: Patients were compared with controls for CD8+ Simpson's diversity, and no significant difference emerged.

Genomic DNA provided the template from which TCR beta VDJ and CDR3 profiles were obtained. One entry per CDR3 protein results from TCRdb running MiXCR on the reads. In the table there are hundreds of thousands of distinct CDR3 sequences, about a third of which are singletons. Whoever was chosen for sequencing had shown CD8+CD57+ cell expansion by flow cytometry. The source material was sorted CD4+, CD8+, or CD8+CD57+ T cells (not recorded which) from PBMCs. The TCR comes from a human donor with aplastic anemia.

CDR3 DNA sequence: TGTGCCAGCAGTTTTACACAGGGGTTGGGCGACTACACCTTC. It yields the protein CASSFTQGLGDYTF. The chain uses TRBV2 and TRBJ1-2, with TRBD1 identical over 7 bases. The length of the CDR3 is 14 residues. CDR1 and CDR2 (germline): SNHLY, FYNNEI. Germline trimming cut 5 bases from V and 10 bases from J; bases unmatched to any gene: 13.